This T cell receptor beta chain was sequenced for a study of breast tumors, draining lymph nodes, adjacent tissues. The CDR3 has 14 amino acids. The germline V and J ends were trimmed by 6 bases and 3 bases, with 14 bases remaining between them. Per germline, CDR1 SNHLY and CDR2 FYNNEI. Concerning this clonotype itself: A single base separates this from a much larger clone, so it may be a read error.

MiXCR, run by TCRdb on the multiplex PCR reads, gives a single entry per CDR3 protein. This sample yields over 200,000 distinct CDR3 sequences, of which under 40% are seen a single time; over 3.5% belongs to the top ten. The lymph nodes were axillary draining lymph nodes from breast cancer patients. What was sequenced was axillary lymph node tissue. V usage is TRBV2 and J usage is TRBJ1-2; D possibly corresponds to TRBD1 (6 bases). This TCR was recovered from a female donor with breast cancer. Some clones in this sample may be carry-over from other donors' samples. The CDR3: CASSLQGSYYGYTF. CDR3 nucleotides: TGTGCCAGCAGCTTGCAGGGGTCCTACTATGGCTACACCTTC. The full variable domain, completed using reference TRBV2 and TRBJ1-2, is EPEVTQTPSHQVTQMGQEVILRCVPISNHLYFYWYRQILGQKVEFLVSFYNNEISEKSEIFDDQFSVERPDGSNFTLKIRSTKLEDSAMYFCASSLQGSYYGYTFGSGTRLTVV.